Listed below are T cell receptor beta chains from one sample, sequenced in a study of cytomegalovirus exposure and HLA in healthy donors. Sequencing was performed with immunoSEQ multiplex PCR; in TCRdb, only in-frame clones are kept and a portion is missing. The sample has around 200,000 clones, roughly 80% seen once. The sequenced material came from PBMCs. Receptors originate from a woman aged 40-49 years in good health and CMV-seronegative. Each CDR3 is given with its conserved first and last residue. A D gene is named only where the DNA matches it firmly. Size is stated for part of the rows, as once, few or many counts, or as a class when the clone is expanded.

J gene	D gene	V gene	clone size	CDR3 protein	CDR3 DNA
TRBJ2-2	NA	TRBV28	NA	CASRGPMAGGELFF	TGTGCCAGCAGGGGTCCTATGGCGGGCGGGGAGCTGTTTTTT
TRBJ2-7	NA	TRBV30	NA	CAWGLALTYEQYF	TGTGCCTGGGGGCTAGCGCTTACCTACGAGCAGTACTTC
TRBJ2-1	NA	TRBV6-1	NA	CASSEVRGYNEQFF	TGTGCCAGCTCCGAGGTCAGGGGATACAATGAGCAGTTCTTC
TRBJ1-1	NA	TRBV30	NA	CAWSPGTQMMAFF	TGTGCCTGGAGTCCGGGAACACAGATGATGGCTTTCTTT
TRBJ2-7	TRBD2	TRBV14	few	CASSPEGTRTSASSYEQYF	TGTGCCAGCAGCCCCGAGGGGACACGGACTAGCGCCAGCTCCTACGAGCAGTACTTC
TRBJ1-4	NA	TRBV27	NA	CASSSGDPTNEKLFF	TGTGCCAGCAGTTCCGGAGACCCAACTAATGAAAAACTGTTTTTT
TRBJ2-5	TRBD1	TRBV14	NA	CASSRNRGRGETQYF	TGTGCCAGCAGCCGAAACAGGGGGCGAGGGGAGACCCAGTACTTC
TRBJ1-1	NA	TRBV5-1	NA	CASSNDGSEAFF	TGCGCCAGCAGCAACGACGGGTCCGAAGCTTTCTTT
TRBJ2-3	TRBD2	TRBV5-1	NA	CASGTSDRTDTQYF	TGCGCCAGCGGGACTAGCGACCGCACAGATACGCAGTATTTT
TRBJ2-7	TRBD2	TRBV5-1	NA	CASSLGGGSYEQYF	TGCGCCAGCAGCTTGGGGGGGGGTTCCTACGAGCAGTACTTC
TRBJ2-7	NA	TRBV4-1	NA	CASSHPSRGRYRYEQYF	TGCGCCAGCAGCCACCCGTCTCGAGGGCGCTACCGCTACGAGCAGTACTTC
TRBJ2-2	NA	TRBV11-3	NA	CASSLGLSSTGELFF	TGTGCCAGCAGCTTAGGGTTGTCGAGCACCGGGGAGCTGTTTTTT
TRBJ2-2	NA	TRBV6-1	NA	CASSEILANTGELFF	TGTGCCAGCAGTGAAATCTTAGCGAACACCGGGGAGCTGTTTTTT
TRBJ2-5	TRBD2	TRBV18	NA	CASAPGLAVEGQETQYF	TGTGCCAGCGCGCCGGGACTAGCGGTCGAGGGGCAAGAGACCCAGTACTTC
TRBJ1-1	TRBD1	TRBV27	NA	CASSPGQGNTEAFF	TGTGCCAGCAGTCCTGGACAGGGGAACACTGAAGCTTTCTTT
TRBJ2-2	NA	TRBV28	NA	CASSLPSSTGELFF	TGTGCCAGCAGTTTACCTTCGTCCACCGGGGAGCTGTTTTTT
TRBJ2-5	TRBD2	TRBV19	NA	CASSKSVGGRTKTQYF	TGTGCCAGTAGTAAGTCTGTGGGCGGGAGAACAAAGACCCAGTACTTC
TRBJ2-7	TRBD1	TRBV27	NA	CASSPGTGVEQYF	TGTGCCAGCAGTCCCGGGACAGGGGTCGAGCAGTACTTC
TRBJ1-4	NA	TRBV5-1	NA	CASHPGLFF	TGCGCCAGCCACCCGGGACTGTTTTTT
TRBJ2-2	TRBD2	TRBV6-6	NA	CASSSGLAGIRELFF	TGTGCCAGCAGTTCGGGACTAGCGGGAATTCGGGAGCTGTTTTTT
TRBJ2-1	TRBD2	TRBV5-1	NA	CASSRGLAANYNEQFF	TGCGCCAGCAGCCGAGGACTAGCGGCAAACTACAATGAGCAGTTCTTC
TRBJ1-1	NA	TRBV10-1	NA	CASRVARSMNTEAFF	TGCGCCAGCAGGGTGGCTCGGAGTATGAACACTGAAGCTTTCTTT
TRBJ1-1	TRBD1	TRBV5-1	NA	CASSQTGQGTAFF	TGCGCCAGCAGCCAGACGGGACAGGGGACGGCTTTCTTT
TRBJ2-3	NA	TRBV5-1	NA	CASSLSGIYTDTQYF	TGCGCCAGCAGCTTGTCCGGGATTTACACAGATACGCAGTATTTT
TRBJ2-1	TRBD2	TRBV7-7	NA	CASSRTSGRWDEQFF	TGTGCCAGCAGCCGTACTAGCGGGAGATGGGATGAGCAGTTCTTC
TRBJ1-1	TRBD1	TRBV7-9	NA	CASSSGTDLTNTEAFF	TGTGCCAGCAGCTCGGGGACAGACCTTACGAACACTGAAGCTTTCTTT
TRBJ1-4	TRBD1	TRBV9	NA	CASSPGGGHNEKLFF	TGTGCCAGCAGCCCAGGAGGGGGCCATAATGAAAAACTGTTTTTT
TRBJ2-3	NA	TRBV7-9	once	CASTPQGGGTDTQYF	TGTGCCAGCACCCCACAGGGAGGGGGCACAGATACGCAGTATTTT
TRBJ2-2	TRBD2	TRBV4-2	NA	CASSQEGLAKNTGELFF	TGTGCCAGCAGCCAGGAGGGACTAGCGAAGAACACCGGGGAGCTGTTTTTT
TRBJ2-3	NA	TRBV7-9	NA	CASSFPTRTDTQYF	TGTGCCAGCAGCTTCCCTACGAGGACAGATACGCAGTATTTT
TRBJ1-1	TRBD1	TRBV7-2	NA	CASSPGDRNTEAFF	TGTGCCAGCAGCCCGGGGGACAGGAACACTGAAGCTTTCTTT
TRBJ1-6	NA	TRBV30	few	CAWTAGGENSPLHF	TGTGCCTGGACCGCGGGGGGAGAAAATTCACCCCTCCACTTT
TRBJ2-1	TRBD1	TRBV7-2	NA	CASSLGYRGRTYNEQFF	TGTGCCAGCAGCTTAGGCTACAGGGGCCGAACCTACAATGAGCAGTTCTTC
TRBJ2-3	NA	TRBV9	few	CASSPYSQDTQYF	TGTGCCAGCAGCCCCTACTCTCAAGATACGCAGTATTTT
TRBJ1-2	NA	TRBV28	NA	CASSNWGGGYTF	TGTGCCAGCAGTAACTGGGGGGGAGGCTACACCTTC
TRBJ2-7	TRBD1	TRBV5-1	NA	CASSPGQGRNEQYF	TGCGCCAGCAGCCCCGGACAGGGGAGGAACGAGCAGTACTTC
TRBJ1-1	NA	TRBV20-1	NA	CSVERGTEAFF	TGCAGTGTCGAGAGGGGGACGGAAGCTTTCTTT
TRBJ2-1	NA	TRBV27	NA	CASSPITAVHEQFF	TGTGCCAGCAGTCCTATTACAGCGGTCCATGAGCAGTTCTTC
TRBJ1-3	NA	TRBV30	NA	CAWSQISGNTIYF	TGTGCCTGGAGCCAAATCTCTGGAAACACCATATATTTT
TRBJ2-4	TRBD1	TRBV15	NA	CATSRDRDNIQYF	TGTGCCACCAGCAGGGACAGGGACAACATTCAGTACTTC
TRBJ2-2	NA	TRBV7-9	NA	CSSSFDSDTGELFF	TGTTCCAGCAGCTTCGACTCGGACACCGGGGAGCTGTTTTTT
TRBJ1-1	NA	TRBV7-2	NA	CASSLLGAGVGTEAFF	TGTGCCAGCAGCTTATTGGGGGCTGGGGTTGGCACTGAAGCTTTCTTT
TRBJ1-4	NA	TRBV15	NA	CATSRDRGLEEKLFF	TGTGCCACCAGCAGGGATAGAGGGTTGGAGGAAAAACTGTTTTTT
TRBJ1-2	TRBD1	TRBV29-1	NA	CSVDLGQGNHGYTF	TGCAGCGTTGACCTCGGACAGGGGAACCATGGCTACACCTTC
TRBJ2-2	NA	TRBV2	few	CASSLRDTGELFF	TGTGCCAGCAGTCTCCGCGACACCGGGGAGCTGTTTTTT
TRBJ1-5	NA	TRBV27	few	CASSSARGGNQPQHF	TGTGCCAGCAGTTCTGCCAGGGGAGGGAATCAGCCCCAGCATTTT
TRBJ1-2	NA	TRBV28	NA	CASSLGTHPRGGYTF	TGTGCCAGCAGTTTAGGAACTCACCCTCGAGGTGGCTACACCTTC
TRBJ1-5	NA	TRBV27	NA	CASSLTGNSNQPQHF	TGTGCCAGCAGTTTAACAGGAAATAGCAATCAGCCCCAGCATTTT
TRBJ2-3	TRBD2	TRBV5-4	NA	CASLTSGYTDTQYF	TGTGCCAGCTTGACTAGCGGGTACACAGATACGCAGTATTTT
TRBJ1-2	NA	TRBV10-2	NA	CASSTTGSGYGYTF	TGCGCCAGCAGCACTACAGGGTCGGGATATGGCTACACCTTC
TRBJ2-7	TRBD2	TRBV6-1	once	CASGDLAGVEIADEQYF	TGTGCCAGCGGTGACCTAGCGGGAGTAGAGATCGCGGACGAGCAGTACTTC
TRBJ1-5	TRBD1	TRBV7-9	NA	CASSRQGGQPQHF	TGTGCCAGCAGTCGACAGGGGGGTCAGCCCCAGCATTTT
TRBJ2-5	TRBD1	TRBV27	NA	CASSFTGEWQTQYF	TGTGCCAGCAGTTTTACAGGGGAGTGGCAGACCCAGTACTTC